Given below is one TCR beta chain in context. This sample's TCRbeta library carried unique molecular identifier barcodes. Using its own MiXCR run on the PCR reads, TCRdb lists one record per CDR3 protein. The table lists some 490,000 distinct CDR3 sequences, roughly an eighth of them singletons. The data are from a study of T-cell reconstitution after alpha-beta-depleted transplantation in children. This sequence was found in a human donor who donated a stem cell graft to a child with combined immunodeficiency. Here the sequenced sample was PBMCs from the stem cell graft donor, taken from the stem cell graft.

CDR3: CASSADRDNQPQHF. Written as DNA, the CDR3 is TGTGCCAGCAGCGCCGACAGGGATAATCAGCCCCAGCATTTT. The rearrangement joins TRBV6-1 to TRBJ1-5; 7 bases are a match to TRBD1. Germline V gene sequence: CDR1 MNHNS, CDR2 SASEGT. The CDR3 is made up of 14 amino acids. The junction had 6 bases not matched to a gene; V was cut back by 6 bases and J by 4 bases.